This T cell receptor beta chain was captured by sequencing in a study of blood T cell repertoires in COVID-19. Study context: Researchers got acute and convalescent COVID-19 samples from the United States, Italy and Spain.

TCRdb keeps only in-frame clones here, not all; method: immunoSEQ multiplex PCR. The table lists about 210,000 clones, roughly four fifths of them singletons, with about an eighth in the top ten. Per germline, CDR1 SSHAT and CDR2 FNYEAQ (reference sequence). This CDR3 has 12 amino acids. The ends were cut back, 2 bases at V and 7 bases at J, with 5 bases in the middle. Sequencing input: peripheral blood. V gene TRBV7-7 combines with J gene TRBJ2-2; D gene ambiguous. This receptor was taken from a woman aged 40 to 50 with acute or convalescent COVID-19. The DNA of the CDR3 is TGTGCCAGCAGCTTAAGCGACGGGGAGCTGTTTTTT. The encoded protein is CASSLSDGELFF.